This record looks at one T cell receptor (beta chain) sequence and its context. As yet, its antigen is unknown. This entry is derived from a study of blood T cells in healthy people across ages. Study-wide findings and caveats: The diversity estimates, figures obtained from one million T cells, were considered underestimates.

Samples each had at least 6 micrograms of total RNA extracted. It was with a sample-barcoded 5' primer and a J-beta primer mix that a second PCR of roughly 7 to 12 cycles was run. Each CDR3 protein is one row after TCRdb ran MiXCR on the 5' RACE reads. This sample yields under 1 million distinct CDR3 sequences, of which 40% to 50% are seen a single time; around 21% belongs to the top ten. CDR3 length equals 14 residues. Germline CDR1 and CDR2: SGHRS and YFSETQ. The V gene end was trimmed by 4 bases and the J gene end by 8 bases; junction bases not matched to a gene: 6. The clonotype originates from a man between 60 and 75 years old in good health. The sample comprised blood. The chain links TRBV5-1 to TRBJ1-4; 9 bases line up with TRBD1. CDR3 amino acids: CASSVGQGAEKLFF. The CDR3 DNA is TGCGCCAGCAGCGTGGGACAGGGAGCCGAAAAACTGTTTTTT.